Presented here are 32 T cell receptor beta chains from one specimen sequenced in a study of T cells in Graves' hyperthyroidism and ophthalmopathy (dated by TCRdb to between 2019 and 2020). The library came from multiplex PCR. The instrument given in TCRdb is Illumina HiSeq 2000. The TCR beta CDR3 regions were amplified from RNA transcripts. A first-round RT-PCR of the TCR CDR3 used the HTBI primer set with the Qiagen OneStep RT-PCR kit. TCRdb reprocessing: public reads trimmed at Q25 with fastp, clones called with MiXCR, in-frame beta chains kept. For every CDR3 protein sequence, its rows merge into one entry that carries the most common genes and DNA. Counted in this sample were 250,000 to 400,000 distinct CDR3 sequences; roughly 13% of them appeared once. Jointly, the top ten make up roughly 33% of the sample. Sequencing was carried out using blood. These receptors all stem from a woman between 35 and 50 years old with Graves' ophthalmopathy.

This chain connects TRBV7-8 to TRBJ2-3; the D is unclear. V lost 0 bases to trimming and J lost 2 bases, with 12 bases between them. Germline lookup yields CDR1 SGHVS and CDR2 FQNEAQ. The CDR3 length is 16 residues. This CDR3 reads CASSLALGLLTDTQYF. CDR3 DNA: TGTGCCAGCAGCTTAGCGCTGGGCCTACTCACAGATACGCAGTATTTT.

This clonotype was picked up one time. The CDR3 DNA reads TGTGCCAGCAGCTCTGTAGCGGGAGTGGCCCCTCGAAATGAGCAGTTCTTC. Residues: CASSSVAGVAPRNEQFF. The chain combines TRBV7-9 with TRBJ2-1; 9 bases match TRBD2. The CDR3 extends over 17 amino acids. V dropped 4 bases and J dropped 7; count of bases not matched to a gene: 14. The germline gives CDR1 SEHNR, CDR2 FQNEAQ (reference sequence).

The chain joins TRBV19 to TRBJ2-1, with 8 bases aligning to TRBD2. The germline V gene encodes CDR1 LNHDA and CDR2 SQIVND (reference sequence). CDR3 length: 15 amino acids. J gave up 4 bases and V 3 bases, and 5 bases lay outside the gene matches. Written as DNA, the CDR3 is TGTGCCAGTAGTATTTTCGCGGGGGGATACAATGAGCAGTTCTTC. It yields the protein CASSIFAGGYNEQFF.

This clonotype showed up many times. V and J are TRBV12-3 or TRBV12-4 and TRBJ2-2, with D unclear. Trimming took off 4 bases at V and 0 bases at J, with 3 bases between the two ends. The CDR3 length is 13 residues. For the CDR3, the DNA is TGTGCCAGCAGTTCGACGAACACCGGGGAGCTGTTTTTT. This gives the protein CASSSTNTGELFF.

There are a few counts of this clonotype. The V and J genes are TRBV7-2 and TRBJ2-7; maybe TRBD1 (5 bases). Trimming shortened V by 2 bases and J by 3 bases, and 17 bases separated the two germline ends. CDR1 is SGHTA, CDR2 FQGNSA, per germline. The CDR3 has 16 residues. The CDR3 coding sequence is TGTGCCAGCAGCTTACAGGGAACAAATTTTTTCTACGAGCAGTACTTC. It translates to CASSLQGTNFFYEQYF.

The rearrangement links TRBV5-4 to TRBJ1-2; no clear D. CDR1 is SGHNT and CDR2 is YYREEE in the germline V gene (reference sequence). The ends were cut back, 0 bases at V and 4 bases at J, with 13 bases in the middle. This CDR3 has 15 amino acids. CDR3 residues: CASSLAGQRRYGYTF. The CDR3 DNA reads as TGTGCCAGCAGCTTGGCCGGGCAGAGACGCTATGGCTACACCTTC.

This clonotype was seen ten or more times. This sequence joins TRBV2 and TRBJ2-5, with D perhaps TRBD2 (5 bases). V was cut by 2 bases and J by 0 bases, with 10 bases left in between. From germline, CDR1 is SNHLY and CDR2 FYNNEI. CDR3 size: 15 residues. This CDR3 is CASSEWSGYQETQYF. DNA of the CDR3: TGTGCCAGCAGTGAATGGTCGGGGTACCAAGAGACCCAGTACTTC.

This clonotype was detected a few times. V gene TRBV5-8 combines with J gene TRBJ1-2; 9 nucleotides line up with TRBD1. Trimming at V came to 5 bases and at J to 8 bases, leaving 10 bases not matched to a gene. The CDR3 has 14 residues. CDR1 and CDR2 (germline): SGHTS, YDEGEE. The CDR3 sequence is CASRAGTGRWGYTF. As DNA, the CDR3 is TGTGCCAGCAGAGCCGGGACAGGGCGTTGGGGCTACACCTTC. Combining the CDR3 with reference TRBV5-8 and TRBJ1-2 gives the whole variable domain EAGVTQSPTHLIKTRGQQATLRCSPISGHTSVYWYQQALGLGLQFLLWYDEGEERNRGNFPPRFSGRQFPNYSSELNVNALELEDSALYLCASRAGTGRWGYTFGSGTRLTVV.

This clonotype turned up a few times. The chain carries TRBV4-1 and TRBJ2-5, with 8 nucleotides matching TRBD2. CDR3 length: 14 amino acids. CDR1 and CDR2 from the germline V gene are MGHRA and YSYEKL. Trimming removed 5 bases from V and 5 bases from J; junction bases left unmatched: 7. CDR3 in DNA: TGCGCCAGCAGCTTTCCGGGAGGGATGGAGACCCAGTACTTC. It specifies CASSFPGGMETQYF.

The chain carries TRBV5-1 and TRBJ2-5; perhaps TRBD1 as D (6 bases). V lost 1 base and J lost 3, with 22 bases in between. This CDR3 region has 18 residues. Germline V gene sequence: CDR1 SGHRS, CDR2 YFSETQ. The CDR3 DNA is TGCGCCAGCAGCTTGTCGTCGAGGGGGTTCGGGCAAGAAGAGACCCAGTACTTC. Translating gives CASSLSSRGFGQEETQYF.

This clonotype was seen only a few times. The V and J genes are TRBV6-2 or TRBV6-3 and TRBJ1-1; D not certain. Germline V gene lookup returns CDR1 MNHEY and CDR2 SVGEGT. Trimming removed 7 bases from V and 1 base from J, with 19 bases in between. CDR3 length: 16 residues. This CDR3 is CASTESAPVGNTEAFF. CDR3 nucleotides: TGTGCCAGCACCGAAAGCGCCCCGGTAGGGAACACTGAAGCTTTCTTT.

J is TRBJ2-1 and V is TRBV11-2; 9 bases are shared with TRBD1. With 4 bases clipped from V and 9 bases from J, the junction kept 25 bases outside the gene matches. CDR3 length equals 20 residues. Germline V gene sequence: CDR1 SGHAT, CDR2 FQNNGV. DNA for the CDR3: TGTGCCAGCAGCTCCTTAAGACGAATGAACCGGGACAGGGAGGTCAGTGAGCAGTTCTTC. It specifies CASSSLRRMNRDREVSEQFF.

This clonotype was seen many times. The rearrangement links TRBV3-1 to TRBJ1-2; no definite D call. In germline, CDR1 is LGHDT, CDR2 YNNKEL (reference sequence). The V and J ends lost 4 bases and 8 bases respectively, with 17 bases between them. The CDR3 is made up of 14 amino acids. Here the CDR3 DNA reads TGTGCCAGCAGCCTCCTAACGGACGAGGAAGGCTACACCTTC. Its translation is CASSLLTDEEGYTF.

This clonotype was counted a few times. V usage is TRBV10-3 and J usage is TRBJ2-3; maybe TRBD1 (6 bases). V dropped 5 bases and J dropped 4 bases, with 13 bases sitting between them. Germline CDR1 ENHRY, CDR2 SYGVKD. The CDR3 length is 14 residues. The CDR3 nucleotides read TGTGCCATCAGTCAGGGGTGGGCGGCAGATACGCAGTATTTT. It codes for CAISQGWAADTQYF.

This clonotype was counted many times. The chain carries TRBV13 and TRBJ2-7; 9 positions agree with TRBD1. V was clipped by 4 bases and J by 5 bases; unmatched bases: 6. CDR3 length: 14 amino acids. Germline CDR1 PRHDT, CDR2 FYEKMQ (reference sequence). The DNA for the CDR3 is TGTGCCAGCAGCTCCCGGGACAGGGTAAACGAGCAGTACTTC. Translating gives CASSSRDRVNEQYF.

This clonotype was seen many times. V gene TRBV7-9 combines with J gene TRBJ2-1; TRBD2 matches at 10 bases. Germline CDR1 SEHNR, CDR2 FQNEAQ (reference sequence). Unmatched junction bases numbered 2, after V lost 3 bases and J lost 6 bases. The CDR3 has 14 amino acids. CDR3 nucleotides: TGTGCCAGCAGCTTCTGGACTAGCGGCAATGAGCAGTTCTTC. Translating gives CASSFWTSGNEQFF.

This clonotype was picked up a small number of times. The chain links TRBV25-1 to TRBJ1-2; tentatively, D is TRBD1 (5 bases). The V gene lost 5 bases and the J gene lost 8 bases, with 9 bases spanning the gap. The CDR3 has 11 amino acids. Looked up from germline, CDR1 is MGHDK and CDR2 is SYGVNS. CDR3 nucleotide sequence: TGTGCCAGCAGTTGGGGGGGAGGCTACACCTTC. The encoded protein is CASSWGGGYTF.

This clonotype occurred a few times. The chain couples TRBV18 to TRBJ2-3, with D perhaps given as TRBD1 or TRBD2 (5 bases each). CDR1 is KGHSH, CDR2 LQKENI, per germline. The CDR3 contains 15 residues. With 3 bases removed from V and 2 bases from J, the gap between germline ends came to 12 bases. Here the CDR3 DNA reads TGTGCCAGCTCACCCGGGGCCATTTACACAGATACGCAGTATTTT. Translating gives CASSPGAIYTDTQYF.

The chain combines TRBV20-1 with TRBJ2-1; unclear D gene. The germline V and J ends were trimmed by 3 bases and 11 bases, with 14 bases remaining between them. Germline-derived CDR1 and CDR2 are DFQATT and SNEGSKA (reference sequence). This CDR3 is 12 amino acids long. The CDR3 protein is CSARGIERQQFF. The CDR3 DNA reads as TGCAGTGCTAGGGGAATCGAGCGCCAGCAGTTCTTC.

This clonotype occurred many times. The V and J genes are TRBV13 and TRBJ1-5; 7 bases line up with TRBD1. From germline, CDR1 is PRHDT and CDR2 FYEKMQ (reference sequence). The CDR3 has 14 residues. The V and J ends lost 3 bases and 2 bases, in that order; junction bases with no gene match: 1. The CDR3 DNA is TGTGCCAGCAGCTTCGGACAGGGCAATCAGCCCCAGCATTTT. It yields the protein CASSFGQGNQPQHF. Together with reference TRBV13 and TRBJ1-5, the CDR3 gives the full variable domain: AAGVIQSPRHLIKEKRETATLKCYPIPRHDTVYWYQQGPGQDPQFLISFYEKMQSDKGSIPDRFSAQQFSDYHSELNMSSLELGDSALYFCASSFGQGNQPQHFGDGTRLSIL.

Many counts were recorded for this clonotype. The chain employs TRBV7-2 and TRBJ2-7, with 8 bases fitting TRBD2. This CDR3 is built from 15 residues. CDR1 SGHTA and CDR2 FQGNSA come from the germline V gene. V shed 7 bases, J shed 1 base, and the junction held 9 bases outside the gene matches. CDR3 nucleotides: TGTGCCAGCAAGCGAACTAGCGGTCTATCCTACGAGCAGTACTTC. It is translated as CASKRTSGLSYEQYF.

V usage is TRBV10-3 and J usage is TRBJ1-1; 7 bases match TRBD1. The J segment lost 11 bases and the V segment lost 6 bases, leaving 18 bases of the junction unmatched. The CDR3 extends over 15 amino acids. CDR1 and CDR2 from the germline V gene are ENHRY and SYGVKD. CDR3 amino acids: CAIRGTDRIGLDAFF. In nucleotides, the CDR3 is TGTGCCATCAGGGGGACGGACAGGATAGGGCTGGACGCTTTCTTT.

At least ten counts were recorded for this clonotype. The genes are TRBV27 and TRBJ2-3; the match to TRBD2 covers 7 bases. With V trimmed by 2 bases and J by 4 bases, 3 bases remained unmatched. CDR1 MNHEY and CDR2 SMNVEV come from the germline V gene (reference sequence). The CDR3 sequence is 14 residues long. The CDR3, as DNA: TGTGCCAGCAGTTTAGGGGGGGACCCAGATACGCAGTATTTT. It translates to CASSLGGDPDTQYF.

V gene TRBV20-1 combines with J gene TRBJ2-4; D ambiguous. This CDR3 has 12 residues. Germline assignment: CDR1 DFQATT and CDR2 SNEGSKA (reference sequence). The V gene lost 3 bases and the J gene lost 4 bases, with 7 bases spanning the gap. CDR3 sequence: CSASLHKNIQYF. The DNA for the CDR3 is TGCAGTGCTAGTCTACATAAAAACATTCAGTACTTC.

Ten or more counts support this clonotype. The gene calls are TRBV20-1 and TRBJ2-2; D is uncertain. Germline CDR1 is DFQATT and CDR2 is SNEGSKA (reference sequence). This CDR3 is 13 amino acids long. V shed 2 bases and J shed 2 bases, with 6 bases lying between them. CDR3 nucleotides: TGCAGTGCTAGATGGGGTAACACCGGGGAGCTGTTTTTT. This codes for CSARWGNTGELFF.

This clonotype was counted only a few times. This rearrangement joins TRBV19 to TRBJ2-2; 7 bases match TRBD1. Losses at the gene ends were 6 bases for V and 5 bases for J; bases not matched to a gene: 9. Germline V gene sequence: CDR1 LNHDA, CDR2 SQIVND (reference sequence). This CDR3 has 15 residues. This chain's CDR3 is CASRPPGQTTGELFF. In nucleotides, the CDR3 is TGTGCCAGTAGACCACCGGGACAGACGACCGGGGAGCTGTTTTTT.

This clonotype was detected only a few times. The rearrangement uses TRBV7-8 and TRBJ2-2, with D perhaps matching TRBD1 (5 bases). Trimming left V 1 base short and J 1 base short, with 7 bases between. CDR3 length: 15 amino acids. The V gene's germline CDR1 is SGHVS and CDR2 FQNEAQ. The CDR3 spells CASSLGTQNTGELFF. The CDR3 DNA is TGTGCCAGCAGCTTAGGGACACAGAACACCGGGGAGCTGTTTTTT.

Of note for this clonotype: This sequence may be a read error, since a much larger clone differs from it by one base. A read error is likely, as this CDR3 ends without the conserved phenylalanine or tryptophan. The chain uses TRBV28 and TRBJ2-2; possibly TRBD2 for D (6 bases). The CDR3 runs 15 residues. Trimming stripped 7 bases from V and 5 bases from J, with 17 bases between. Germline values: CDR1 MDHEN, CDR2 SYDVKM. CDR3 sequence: CASTPGAEGTGELFS. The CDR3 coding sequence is TGTGCCAGCACCCCGGGAGCGGAAGGGACCGGGGAGCTGTTTTCT.

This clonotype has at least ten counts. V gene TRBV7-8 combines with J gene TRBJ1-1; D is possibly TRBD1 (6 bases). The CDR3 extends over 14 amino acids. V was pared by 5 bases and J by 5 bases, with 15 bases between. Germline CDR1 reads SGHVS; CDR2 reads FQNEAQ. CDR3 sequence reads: CASSATGFQTEAFF. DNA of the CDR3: TGTGCCAGCAGCGCCACAGGGTTTCAAACTGAAGCTTTCTTT.

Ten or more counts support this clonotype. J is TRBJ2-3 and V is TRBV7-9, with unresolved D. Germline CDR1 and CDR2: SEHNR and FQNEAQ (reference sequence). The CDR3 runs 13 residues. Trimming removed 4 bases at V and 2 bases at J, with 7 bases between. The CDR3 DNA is TGTGCCAGCAGCTACCAACACACAGATACGCAGTATTTT. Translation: CASSYQHTDTQYF. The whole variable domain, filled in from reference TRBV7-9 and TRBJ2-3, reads DTGVSQNPRHKITKRGQNVTFRCDPISEHNRLYWYRQTLGQGPEFLTYFQNEAQLEKSRLLSDRFSAERPKGSFSTLEIQRTEQGDSAMYLCASSYQHTDTQYFGPGTRLTVL.

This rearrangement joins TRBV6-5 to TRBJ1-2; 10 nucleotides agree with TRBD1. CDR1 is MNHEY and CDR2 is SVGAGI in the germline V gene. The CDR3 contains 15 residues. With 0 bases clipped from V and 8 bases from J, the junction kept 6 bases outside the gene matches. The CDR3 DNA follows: TGTGCCAGCAGTTACTCGTTTGGACAGGGGGACGGCTACACCTTC. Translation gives CASSYSFGQGDGYTF.

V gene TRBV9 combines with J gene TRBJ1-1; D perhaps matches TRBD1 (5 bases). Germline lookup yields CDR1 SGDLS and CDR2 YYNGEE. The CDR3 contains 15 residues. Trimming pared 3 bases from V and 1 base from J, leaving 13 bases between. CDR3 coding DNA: TGTGCCAGCAGCGCTAGACAGACACCGAACACTGAAGCTTTCTTT. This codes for CASSARQTPNTEAFF.